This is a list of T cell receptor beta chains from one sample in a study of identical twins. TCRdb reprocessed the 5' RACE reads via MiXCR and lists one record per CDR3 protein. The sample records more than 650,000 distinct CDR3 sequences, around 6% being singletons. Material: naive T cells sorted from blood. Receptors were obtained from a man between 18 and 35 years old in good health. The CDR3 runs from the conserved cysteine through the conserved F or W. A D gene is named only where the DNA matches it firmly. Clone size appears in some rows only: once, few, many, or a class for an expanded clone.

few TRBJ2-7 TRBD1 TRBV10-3 CAISEPGQGGGGSYEQYF TGTGCCATCAGTGAACCGGGACAGGGAGGAGGAGGGTCATACGAGCAGTACTTC
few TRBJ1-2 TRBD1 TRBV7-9 CASSPWDRGPGYTF TGTGCCAGCAGCCCCTGGGACAGGGGGCCAGGCTACACCTTC
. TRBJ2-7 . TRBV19 CASRRTYDYEQYF TGTGCCAGTAGAAGAACCTACGACTACGAGCAGTACTTC
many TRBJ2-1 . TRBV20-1 CSVISESSYNEQFF TGCAGTGTCATAAGCGAGAGCTCCTACAATGAGCAGTTCTTC
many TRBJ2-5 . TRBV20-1 CSASGETQYF TGCAGTGCTAGCGGAGAGACCCAGTACTTC
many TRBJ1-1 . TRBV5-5 CASSLQGLAFF TGTGCCAGCAGCCTACAGGGTTTAGCTTTCTTT
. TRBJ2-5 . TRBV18 CASSPGVGAQETQYF TGTGCCAGCTCACCGGGTGTAGGGGCCCAAGAGACCCAGTACTTC
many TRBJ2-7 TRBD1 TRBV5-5 CASTPGTGLEQYF TGTGCCAGCACTCCCGGGACAGGGCTCGAGCAGTACTTC
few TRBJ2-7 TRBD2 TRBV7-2 CASSLRTSGLYEQYF TGTGCCAGCAGCCTCAGGACTAGCGGACTCTACGAGCAGTACTTC
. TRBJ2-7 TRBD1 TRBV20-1 CSAPRGPYEQYF TGCAGTGCACCCAGGGGGCCCTACGAGCAGTACTTC
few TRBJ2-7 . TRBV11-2 CASSYAVTYEQYF TGTGCCAGCAGCTACGCCGTAACCTACGAGCAGTACTTC
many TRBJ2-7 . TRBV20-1 CSARLSAVSPYEQYF TGCAGTGCTAGATTGTCTGCGGTCTCGCCCTACGAGCAGTACTTC
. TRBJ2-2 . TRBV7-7 CATARSKNTGELFF TGTGCCACCGCCCGATCCAAGAACACCGGGGAGCTGTTTTTT
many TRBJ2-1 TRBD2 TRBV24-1 CATSETSGSLYNEQFF TGTGCCACCAGTGAGACTAGCGGGAGCCTCTACAATGAGCAGTTCTTC
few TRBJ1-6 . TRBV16 CASSLVRVDSPLHF TGTGCCAGCAGCCTGGTTAGGGTCGATTCACCCCTCCACTTT
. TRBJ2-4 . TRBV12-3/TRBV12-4 CASSRRTASENIQYF TGTGCCAGCAGCCGAAGGACAGCTTCAGAAAACATTCAGTACTTC
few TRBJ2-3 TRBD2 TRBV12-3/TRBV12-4 CAGGDYLSTDTQYF TGTGCCGGGGGGGACTACCTAAGCACAGATACGCAGTATTTT
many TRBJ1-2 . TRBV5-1 CASSGGRSLYGYTF TGCGCCAGCAGTGGGGGGCGAAGTCTCTATGGCTACACCTTC
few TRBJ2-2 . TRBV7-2 CASRPGTPQVTGELFF TGTGCCAGCAGACCCGGGACCCCACAGGTGACCGGGGAGCTGTTTTTT
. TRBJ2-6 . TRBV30 CAWDRFSGANVLTF TGTGCCTGGGACAGGTTCTCTGGGGCCAACGTCCTGACTTTC
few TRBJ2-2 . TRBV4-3 CASSQALVSTGELFF TGCGCCAGCAGCCAAGCTCTTGTGAGCACCGGGGAGCTGTTTTTT
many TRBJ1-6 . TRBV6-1 CASKPGPNSPLHF TGTGCCAGCAAACCGGGACCTAATTCACCCCTCCACTTT
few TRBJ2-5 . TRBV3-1 CASSQRASAKTQYF TGTGCCAGCAGCCAAAGGGCTAGCGCAAAGACCCAGTACTTC
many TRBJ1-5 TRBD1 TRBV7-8 CASSPGTGHQPQHF TGTGCCAGCAGCCCCGGGACAGGGCATCAGCCCCAGCATTTT
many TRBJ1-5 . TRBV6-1 CASSTWTVNQPQHF TGTGCCAGCAGTACCTGGACGGTAAATCAGCCCCAGCATTTT
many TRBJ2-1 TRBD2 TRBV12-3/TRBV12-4 CASSQLAGGPLEQFF TGTGCCAGCAGCCAGTTAGCGGGAGGGCCACTTGAGCAGTTCTTC
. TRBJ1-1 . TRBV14 CASSHYAGRGGTEAFF TGTGCCAGCAGCCATTATGCGGGCAGGGGAGGGACTGAAGCTTTCTTT
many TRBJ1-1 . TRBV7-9 CASSTDGRREAFF TGTGCCAGCAGCACTGACGGACGGCGTGAAGCTTTCTTT
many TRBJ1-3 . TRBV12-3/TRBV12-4 CASRPWGSGNTIYF TGTGCCAGCAGACCCTGGGGCTCTGGAAACACCATATATTTT
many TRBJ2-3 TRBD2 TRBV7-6 CASSLAASGSPDTQYF TGTGCCAGCAGCTTAGCGGCTAGCGGGAGCCCAGATACGCAGTATTTT
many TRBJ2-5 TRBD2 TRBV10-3 CAISDPRTSGTAETQYF TGTGCCATCAGTGATCCTCGGACTAGCGGGACGGCGGAGACCCAGTACTTC
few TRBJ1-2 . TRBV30 CAWGSRIYTF TGTGCCTGGGGGAGCAGAATCTACACCTTC
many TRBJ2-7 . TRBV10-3 CAISSLGGRSYEQYF TGTGCCATCAGTTCCCTCGGCGGTAGAAGCTACGAGCAGTACTTC
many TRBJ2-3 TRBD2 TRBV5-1 CASSLRLAGLTDTQYF TGCGCCAGCAGCTTGAGGCTAGCGGGATTGACAGATACGCAGTATTTT
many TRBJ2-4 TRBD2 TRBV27 CASSPGTSGRVVQYF TGTGCCAGCAGTCCCGGGACTAGCGGGAGGGTGGTTCAGTACTTC
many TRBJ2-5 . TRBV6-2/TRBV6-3 CASSYRAGQETQYF TGTGCCAGCAGTTATCGGGCAGGTCAAGAGACCCAGTACTTC
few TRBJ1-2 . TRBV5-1 CASSLAEIPDRTTYGYTF TGCGCCAGCAGCTTGGCTGAGATACCGGACAGAACGACTTATGGCTACACCTTC
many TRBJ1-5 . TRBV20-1 CSARADDYSNQPQHF TGCAGTGCGCGGGCGGACGATTATAGCAATCAGCCCCAGCATTTT
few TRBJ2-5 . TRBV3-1 CASSQGRSTHQETQYF TGTGCCAGCAGCCAAGGGCGTTCGACCCACCAAGAGACCCAGTACTTC
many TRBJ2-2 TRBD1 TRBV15 CATSRGQGNTGELFF TGTGCCACCAGCAGAGGACAGGGGAACACCGGGGAGCTGTTTTTT
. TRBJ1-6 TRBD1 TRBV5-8 CASSWRTGANSPLHF TGTGCCAGCAGCTGGAGGACAGGGGCCAATTCACCCCTCCACTTT
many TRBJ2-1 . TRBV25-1 CASSEPDRAHNEQFF TGTGCCAGCAGTGAGCCCGACCGGGCTCACAATGAGCAGTTCTTC
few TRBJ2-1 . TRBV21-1 CASSRFLFF TGTGCCAGCAGCCGTTTTTTGTTCTTC
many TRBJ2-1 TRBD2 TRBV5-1 CASSLRFYGREGIHNEQFF TGCGCCAGCAGCTTGAGATTTTATGGTCGGGAGGGGATTCACAATGAGCAGTTCTTC
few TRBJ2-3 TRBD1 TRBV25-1 CASSPTGVDTQYF TGTGCCAGCAGTCCGACAGGGGTAGATACGCAGTATTTT
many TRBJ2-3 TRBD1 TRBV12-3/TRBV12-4 CASRTGKSADTQYF TGTGCCAGCAGGACAGGGAAGAGCGCAGATACGCAGTATTTT
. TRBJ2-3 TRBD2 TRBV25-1 CASSALAGTDTQYF TGTGCCAGCAGTGCCCTAGCGGGCACAGATACGCAGTATTTT
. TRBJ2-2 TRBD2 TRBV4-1 CASSQVGAGVLYTGELFF TGCGCCAGCAGCCAAGTTGGAGCGGGAGTTCTGTACACCGGGGAGCTGTTTTTT
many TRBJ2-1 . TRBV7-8 CASSPYMGSGVHNNEQFF TGTGCCAGCAGCCCATATATGGGGTCAGGGGTCCATAACAATGAGCAGTTCTTC
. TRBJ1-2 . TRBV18 CASSPTEPDDNYGYTF TGTGCCAGCTCACCCACGGAGCCAGACGATAACTATGGCTACACCTTC